This T cell receptor beta chain originates from a study of blood T cell repertoires in COVID-19. Study information: There were acute and convalescent COVID-19 samples, and they came from the United States, Italy and Spain. Nucleic acid was either cDNA or gDNA, and it came from T cells, B-cell-depleted T cells, or PBMCs.

V trimming: 2 bases; J trimming: 5 bases; junction bases outside the gene matches: 8. Germline assignment: CDR1 LGHNT and CDR2 FRNRAP. The CDR3 loop spans 17 amino acids. The sample holds a few counts of this clone. Only in-frame clones appear in the TCRdb table, and some are missing; sequencing was by immunoSEQ multiplex PCR. The sample has 100,000 to 150,000 clones; about 84% are singletons. The sequencing input was peripheral blood. The sequence came from a man aged 60-69 years with acute or convalescent COVID-19. The chain joins TRBV12-5 to TRBJ1-5, with TRBD1 identical over 11 bases. CDR3 coding DNA: TGTGCTAGTGGTTTGTACGGACAGGGGGCCGGCGATCAGCCCCAGCATTTT. This translates into CASGLYGQGAGDQPQHF.